In its sample, the clone carrying this TCR beta chain was seen a few times. Antigen unknown. The sample belongs to a study of blood T cells in healthy people across ages. Study-wide findings and caveats: Per-million-T-cell TCR beta diversity fell roughly linearly with age.

With a J-beta primer mix and a sample-barcoded 5' primer, a second PCR ran about 7 to 11 cycles. MiXCR, applied by TCRdb to the 5' RACE reads, yields one record per CDR3 protein. The top ten clones hold under 30% of a sample with around 1,800,000 distinct CDR3 sequences, 39% of them seen once. The CDR3 has 13 residues. Trimming took off 1 base at V and 4 bases at J, with 6 bases between the two ends. Germline V gene lookup returns CDR1 LGHNT and CDR2 FRNRAP. The chain carries TRBV12-5 and TRBJ2-3; D unresolved. The sequence was collected from a human donor in good health. The sample comprised blood. As DNA, the CDR3 is TGTGCTAGTGGTTTGGACGTATCAGATACGCAGTATTTT. Its translation is CASGLDVSDTQYF.